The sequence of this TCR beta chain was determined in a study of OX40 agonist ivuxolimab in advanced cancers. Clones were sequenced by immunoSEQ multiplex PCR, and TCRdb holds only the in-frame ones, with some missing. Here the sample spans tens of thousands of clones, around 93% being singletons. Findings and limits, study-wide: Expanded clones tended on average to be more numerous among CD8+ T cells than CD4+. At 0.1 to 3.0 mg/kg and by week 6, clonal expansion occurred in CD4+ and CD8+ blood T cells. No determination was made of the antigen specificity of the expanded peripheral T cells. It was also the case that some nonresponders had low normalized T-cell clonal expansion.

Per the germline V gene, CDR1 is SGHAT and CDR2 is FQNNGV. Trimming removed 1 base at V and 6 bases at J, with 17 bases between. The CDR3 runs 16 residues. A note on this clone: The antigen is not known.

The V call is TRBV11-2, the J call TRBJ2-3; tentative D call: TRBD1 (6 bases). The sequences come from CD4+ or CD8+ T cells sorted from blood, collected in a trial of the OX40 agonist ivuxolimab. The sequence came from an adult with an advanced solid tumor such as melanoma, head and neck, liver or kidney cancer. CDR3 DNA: TGTGCCAGCAGCTTAGTTCTAGGTAGGGGGATGGATACGCAGTATTTT. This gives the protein CASSLVLGRGMDTQYF. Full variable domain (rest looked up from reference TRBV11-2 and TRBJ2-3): EAGVAQSPRYKIIEKRQSVAFWCNPISGHATLYWYQQILGQGPKLLIQFQNNGVVDDSQLPKDRFSAERLKGVDSTLKIQPAKLEDSAVYLCASSLVLGRGMDTQYFGPGTRLTVL.